This is a list of T cell receptor beta chains from one sample in a study of CD8 T cells in ankylosing spondylitis. TCRdb re-called the 5' RACE reads with MiXCR, one entry per CDR3 protein. Among approximately 31,000 distinct CDR3 sequences, 30% were seen once, and the ten largest hold over 40%. What was sequenced was synovial fluid, either unsorted or a sorted T cell fraction (not recorded which). These receptors originate from a male donor with ankylosing spondylitis. CDR3s include the opening cysteine and the closing phenylalanine or tryptophan. D genes are given only for firm matches. Only some rows state a clone size, as once, few, many or a class for expanded clones.

TRBJ1-4 | . | 13 | . | TRBV12-3/TRBV12-4 | CASSWGGYEKLFF | TGTGCCAGCAGTTGGGGGGGGTACGAAAAACTGTTTTTT
TRBJ2-7 | . | 14 | TRBD1 | TRBV7-9 | CASSLGTGNYEQYF | TGTGCCAGCAGCTTGGGGACAGGAAACTACGAGCAGTACTTC
TRBJ2-1 | . | 18 | . | TRBV11-1 | CASSLADWTESSYNEQFF | TGTGCCAGCAGCTTAGCGGACTGGACGGAGAGCTCCTACAATGAGCAGTTCTTC
TRBJ1-1 | many | 14 | . | TRBV7-9 | CASSPGDLSTEAFF | TGTGCCAGCAGTCCAGGGGATTTAAGCACTGAAGCTTTCTTT
TRBJ1-3 | . | 16 | TRBD1 | TRBV27 | CASSPAGTGYGNTIYF | TGTGCCAGCAGTCCCGCCGGGACAGGGTACGGAAACACCATATATTTT
TRBJ1-2 | . | 16 | TRBD1 | TRBV2 | CASSGSIKGAFGGYTF | TGTGCCAGCAGTGGGTCAATTAAGGGGGCCTTTGGTGGCTACACCTTC
TRBJ2-1 | few | 15 | . | TRBV20-1 | CSAREIRDGYNEQFF | TGCAGTGCTAGAGAGATAAGGGACGGGTACAATGAGCAGTTCTTC
TRBJ2-3 | many | 16 | TRBD2 | TRBV20-1 | CSARDLLAGVTDTQYF | TGCAGTGCTAGAGACCTACTAGCGGGAGTGACAGATACGCAGTATTTT
TRBJ2-1 | . | 16 | TRBD1 | TRBV20-1 | CSARDGGQIIDNEQFF | TGCAGTGCTAGAGATGGGGGACAGATAATCGACAATGAGCAGTTCTTC
TRBJ2-1 | . | 22 | TRBD2 | TRBV4-2 | CASSQDPTSGYHARRAYNEQFF | TGTGCCAGCAGCCAGGATCCGACTAGCGGGTACCACGCCCGAAGGGCCTACAATGAGCAGTTCTTC
TRBJ2-7 | . | 13 | . | TRBV2 | CASSEGRAYEQYF | TGTGCCAGCAGTGAAGGCAGGGCCTACGAGCAGTACTTC
TRBJ2-1 | many | 15 | . | TRBV29-1 | CSVEEVEAAYNEQFF | TGCAGCGTTGAAGAGGTGGAGGCCGCCTACAATGAGCAGTTCTTC
TRBJ2-5 | many | 15 | . | TRBV7-9 | CASSLGALYQETQYF | TGTGCCAGCAGCTTAGGGGCGCTGTACCAAGAGACCCAGTACTTC
TRBJ2-3 | few | 17 | TRBD2 | TRBV7-6 | CASSLPTSGISTDTQYF | TGTGCCAGCAGCTTACCGACTAGCGGAATTAGCACAGATACGCAGTATTTT
TRBJ2-1 | . | 15 | . | TRBV13 | CASSLQGDLYNEQFF | TGTGCCAGCAGCTTGCAAGGGGACCTTTACAATGAGCAGTTCTTC
TRBJ2-1 | . | 14 | . | TRBV30 | CASSPPTSYNEQFF | TGTGCCTCATCTCCCCCCACCTCCTACAATGAGCAGTTCTTC
TRBJ2-7 | . | 11 | . | TRBV10-3 | CAINDRYEQYF | TGTGCCATCAACGACCGGTACGAGCAGTACTTC
TRBJ2-5 | few | 12 | . | TRBV20-1 | CSAPGLKKTQYF | TGCAGTGCCCCGGGACTGAAGAAGACCCAGTACTTC
TRBJ2-1 | once | 13 | . | TRBV23-1 | CASSQPRPNEQFF | TGCGCCAGCAGTCAACCCAGACCCAATGAGCAGTTCTTC
TRBJ2-1 | . | 17 | . | TRBV5-1 | CASSIQQVWGIYNEQFF | TGCGCCAGCAGCATTCAACAGGTTTGGGGCATTTACAATGAGCAGTTCTTC
TRBJ2-7 | few | 17 | TRBD2 | TRBV11-2 | CASSLGRGERDSYEQYF | TGTGCCAGCAGCTTAGGCCGGGGGGAGCGGGACTCCTACGAGCAGTACTTC
TRBJ2-3 | many | 15 | TRBD2 | TRBV20-1 | CSARVSGLPQDTQYF | TGCAGTGCTAGAGTTAGCGGGCTCCCCCAGGATACGCAGTATTTT